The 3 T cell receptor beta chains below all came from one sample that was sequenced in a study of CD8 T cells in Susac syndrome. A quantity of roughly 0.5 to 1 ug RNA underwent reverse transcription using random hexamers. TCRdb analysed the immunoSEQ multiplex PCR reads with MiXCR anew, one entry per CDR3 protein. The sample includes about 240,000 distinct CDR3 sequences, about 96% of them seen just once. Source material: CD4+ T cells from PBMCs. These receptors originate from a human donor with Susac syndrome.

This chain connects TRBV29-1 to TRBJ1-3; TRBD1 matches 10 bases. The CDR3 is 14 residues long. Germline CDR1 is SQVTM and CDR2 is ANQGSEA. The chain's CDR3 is CRADRGLGGNTIYF. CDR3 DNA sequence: TGCAGGGCCGACAGGGGGCTAGGTGGAAACACCATATATTTT.

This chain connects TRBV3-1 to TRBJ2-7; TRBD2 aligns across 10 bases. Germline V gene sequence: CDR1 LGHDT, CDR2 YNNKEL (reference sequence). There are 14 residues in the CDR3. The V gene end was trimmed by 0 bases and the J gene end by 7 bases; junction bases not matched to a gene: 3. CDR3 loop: CASSQEASGGEQYF. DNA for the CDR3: TGTGCCAGCAGCCAAGAGGCTAGCGGGGGAGAGCAGTACTTC.

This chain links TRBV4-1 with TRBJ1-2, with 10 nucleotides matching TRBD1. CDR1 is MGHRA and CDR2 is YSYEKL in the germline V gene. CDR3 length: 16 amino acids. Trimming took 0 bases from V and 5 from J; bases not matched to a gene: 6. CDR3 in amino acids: CASSQEFRTGGYGYTF. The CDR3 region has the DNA TGCGCCAGCAGCCAAGAGTTTAGGACAGGGGGATATGGCTACACCTTC.